This T cell receptor (beta chain) derives from a study of blood T cell repertoires in COVID-19. Study summary: Sites in the United States, Italy and Spain provided acute and convalescent COVID-19 samples. PBMCs, B-cell-depleted T cells, or T cells provided the cDNA or gDNA that made up the material.

The CDR3 is 15 amino acids. V lost 3 bases to trimming and J lost 14 bases, with 23 bases between them. Germline CDR1 and CDR2: GTSNPN and SVGIG (reference sequence). Authors' processing steps: Quantification of nucleated cells was approximated via reference gene primer amplification. TCRdb's table, derived via immunoSEQ multiplex PCR, lists solely in-frame clones and lacks some. V and J calls plus clone size are reproduced from that table; the DNA served to infer D and trimming. The table has approximately 210,000 clones, roughly 91% seen once. This TCR was recovered from a human donor in a cohort sampled during active COVID-19. The rearrangement uses TRBV30 and TRBJ1-6; possibly TRBD1 for D (6 bases). Source material: peripheral blood. The DNA for the CDR3 is TGTGCCTGGAGAGGAACCGGGACACCCCGCGGAGCCCTCCACTTT. Its translation is CAWRGTGTPRGALHF.